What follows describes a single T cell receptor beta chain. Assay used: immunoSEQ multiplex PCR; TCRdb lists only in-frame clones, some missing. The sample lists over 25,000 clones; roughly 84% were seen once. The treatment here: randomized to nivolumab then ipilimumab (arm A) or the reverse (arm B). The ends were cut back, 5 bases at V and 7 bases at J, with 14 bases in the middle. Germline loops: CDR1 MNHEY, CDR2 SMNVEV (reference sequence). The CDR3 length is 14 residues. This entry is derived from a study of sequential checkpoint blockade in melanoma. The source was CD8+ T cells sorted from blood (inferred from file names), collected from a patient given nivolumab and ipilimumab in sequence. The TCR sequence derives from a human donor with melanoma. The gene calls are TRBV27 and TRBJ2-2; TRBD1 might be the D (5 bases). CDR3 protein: CASSTGRRGGELFF. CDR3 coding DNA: TGTGCCAGCAGTACAGGTCGAAGAGGCGGGGAGCTGTTTTTT.